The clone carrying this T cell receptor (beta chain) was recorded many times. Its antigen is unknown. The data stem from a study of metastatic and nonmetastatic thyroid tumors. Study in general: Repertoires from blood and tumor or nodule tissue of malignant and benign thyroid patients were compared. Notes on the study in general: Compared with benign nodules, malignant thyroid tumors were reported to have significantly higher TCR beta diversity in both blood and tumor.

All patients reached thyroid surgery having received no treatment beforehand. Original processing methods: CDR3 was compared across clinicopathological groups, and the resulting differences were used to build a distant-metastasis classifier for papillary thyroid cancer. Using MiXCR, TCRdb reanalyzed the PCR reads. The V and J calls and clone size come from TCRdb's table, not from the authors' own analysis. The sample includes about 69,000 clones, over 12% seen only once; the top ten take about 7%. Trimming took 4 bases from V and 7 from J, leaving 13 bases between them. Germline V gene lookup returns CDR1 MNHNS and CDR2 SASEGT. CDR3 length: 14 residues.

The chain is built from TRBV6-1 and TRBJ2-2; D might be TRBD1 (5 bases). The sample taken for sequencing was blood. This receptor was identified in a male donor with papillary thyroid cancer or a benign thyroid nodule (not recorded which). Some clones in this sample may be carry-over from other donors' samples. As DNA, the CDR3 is TGTGCCAGCAGTGCGGGCAGGGTAGGCGGGGAGCTGTTTTTT. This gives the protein CASSAGRVGGELFF.